This TCR beta chain is drawn from a study of control samples from healthy donors and cancer patients. From germline, CDR1 is SGHRS and CDR2 YFSETQ. Trimming took off 0 bases at V and 2 bases at J, with 15 bases between the two ends. CDR3 length: 17 residues. Clones were read by immunoSEQ multiplex PCR, and TCRdb kept only the in-frame ones, dropping some. The repertoire holds some 150,000 clones, with 94% as singletons. The count of this clone is one. Material for sequencing was blood. The clonotype comes from a man aged 35-49 years in good health. The gene calls are TRBV5-1 and TRBJ1-3, with a possible D match to TRBD1 (6 bases). For the CDR3, the DNA is TGCGCCAGCAGCTTGGTCGGGACACCGGGCCCTGGAAACACCATATATTTT. It encodes CASSLVGTPGPGNTIYF.